The present entry profiles one T cell receptor (beta chain) with its context. CDR3 size: 11 residues. Trimming took off 2 bases at V and 10 bases at J, with 7 bases between the two ends. The germline CDR1 and CDR2 sequences are SGHNT and YYREEE (reference sequence). The sample belongs to a study of cytomegalovirus exposure and HLA in healthy donors. The PCR ran on 60 Vbeta and 13 Jbeta primers. Here immunoSEQ multiplex PCR was the method, and the copy in TCRdb shows in-frame clones only, minus some. The table records around 91,000 clones, around 84% of them present only once. The V call is TRBV5-4, the J call TRBJ2-1; no clear D gene. Input material: PBMCs. This TCR derives from a middle-aged woman in good health and CMV-seropositive. CDR3 sequence (DNA): TGTGCCAGCAGCTTTGGCCGCGAGCAGTTCTTC. Translation: CASSFGREQFF.